This T cell receptor (beta chain) was obtained from a study of T cell clonotyping in hematopoietic cell transplantation. Regarding the study as a whole: After transplant, recipient diversity fell while pathologically expanded clonotypes grew through day 180. Graft donor and pretransplant recipient Inverse Simpson Index values predicted broader posttransplant TCR diversity.

Blood collection times were about day -28 and days 30, 100, 180 posttransplant. Note on this clone: The antigen remains undetermined.

Trimming took off 5 bases at V and 1 base at J, with 13 bases between the two ends. The CDR3 runs to 15 residues. Per germline, CDR1 SGHTA and CDR2 FQGNSA. Data came from immunoSEQ multiplex PCR; TCRdb stores just in-frame clones and leaves some out. The sample carries roughly 7,000 clones, about 91% recorded once. The specimen comprised PBMCs, sampled 100 days after allogeneic stem cell transplant. The TCR originated in a male patient aged 18-30 years who had an allogeneic stem cell transplant from a related donor, so the T cells may come from the graft donor. Some clones in this sample may be carry-over from other donors' samples. The rearrangement joins TRBV7-2 to TRBJ2-3, with D possibly being TRBD1 or TRBD2 (6 bases each). CDR3 sequence reads: CASSKGGRGTDTQYF. The CDR3 nucleotides are TGTGCCAGCAGCAAGGGGGGAAGAGGCACAGATACGCAGTATTTT.